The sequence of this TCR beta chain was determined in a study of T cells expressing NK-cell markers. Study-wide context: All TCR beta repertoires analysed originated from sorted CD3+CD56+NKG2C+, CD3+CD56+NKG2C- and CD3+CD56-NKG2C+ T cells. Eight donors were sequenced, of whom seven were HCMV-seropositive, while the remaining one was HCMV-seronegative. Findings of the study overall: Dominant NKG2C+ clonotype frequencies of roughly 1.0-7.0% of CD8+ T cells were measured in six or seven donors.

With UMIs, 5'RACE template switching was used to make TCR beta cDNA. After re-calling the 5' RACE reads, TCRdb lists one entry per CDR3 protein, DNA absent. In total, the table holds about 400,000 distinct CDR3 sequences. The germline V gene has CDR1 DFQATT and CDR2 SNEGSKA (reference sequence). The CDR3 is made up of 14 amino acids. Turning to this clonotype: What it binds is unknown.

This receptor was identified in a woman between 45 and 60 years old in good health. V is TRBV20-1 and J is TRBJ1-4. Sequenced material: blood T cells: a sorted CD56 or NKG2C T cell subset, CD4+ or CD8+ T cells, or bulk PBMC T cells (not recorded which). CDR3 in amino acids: CSARDEASEEKLFF.